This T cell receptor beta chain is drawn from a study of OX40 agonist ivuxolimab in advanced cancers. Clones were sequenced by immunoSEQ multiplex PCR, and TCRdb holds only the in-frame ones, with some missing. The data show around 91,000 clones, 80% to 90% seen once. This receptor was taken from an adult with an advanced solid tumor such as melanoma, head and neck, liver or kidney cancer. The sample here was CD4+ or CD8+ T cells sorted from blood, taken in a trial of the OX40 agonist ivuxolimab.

The CDR3 sequence: CASSYAGNLEAFF. CDR3 DNA: TGTGCCAGCAGTTACGCAGGGAACCTCGAAGCTTTCTTT. V gene TRBV28 combines with J gene TRBJ1-1; the D gene is possibly TRBD1 (5 bases). Trimming took off 4 bases at V and 8 bases at J, with 14 bases between the two ends. There are 13 residues in the CDR3. Per germline, CDR1 MDHEN and CDR2 SYDVKM.